These T cell receptor beta chains were read from a single sample in a study of blood T cell repertoires in COVID-19. Generated by immunoSEQ multiplex PCR, the TCRdb table keeps only in-frame clones and is missing some. The sample yields 100,000 to 150,000 clones, over 75% seen once. Sequenced: peripheral blood. These receptor sequences come from a man at least 80 years old with active or convalescent COVID-19. Each CDR3 is given with its conserved first and last residue. A D gene is named only where the DNA matches it firmly. Expanded clones get a size class; other rows say once, few or many, or leave the size out.

D: .
V: TRBV14
J: TRBJ1-1
size: .
DNA: TGTGCCAGCAGCCTCTGGGGAAGGGGGAACACTGAAGCTTTCTTT
CDR3: CASSLWGRGNTEAFF

D: TRBD1
V: TRBV11-2
J: TRBJ2-7
size: once
DNA: TGTGCCAGCAGCTCGGACAGGATGGGGACCGAGCAGTACTTC
CDR3: CASSSDRMGTEQYF

D: TRBD1
V: TRBV5-1
J: TRBJ1-1
size: .
DNA: TGCGCCAGCAGCCTGTCAGGGGGTGACACTGAAGCTTTCTTT
CDR3: CASSLSGGDTEAFF

D: .
V: TRBV7-9
J: TRBJ2-1
size: once
DNA: TGTGCCAGCAGCTTCCGTTCGGGGGGCGTTAATGAGCAGTTCTTC
CDR3: CASSFRSGGVNEQFF

D: .
V: TRBV30
J: TRBJ2-3
size: .
DNA: TGTGCCTGGAGCACAGGAGTCACAGATACGCAGTATTTT
CDR3: CAWSTGVTDTQYF

D: .
V: TRBV5-1
J: TRBJ1-4
size: .
DNA: TGCGCCAGCAGTCGGGATACAACTAATGAAAAACTGTTTTTT
CDR3: CASSRDTTNEKLFF

D: .
V: TRBV24-1
J: TRBJ2-7
size: .
DNA: TGTGCCACCAGTGAAGGGGGGGGCGGCGAGCAGTACTTC
CDR3: CATSEGGGGEQYF

D: .
V: TRBV27
J: TRBJ1-2
size: few
DNA: TGTGCCAGCAGTTTATACAGTTTCGGTGAGAATGGCTACACCTTC
CDR3: CASSLYSFGENGYTF

D: TRBD1
V: TRBV30
J: TRBJ1-1
size: .
DNA: TGTGCCTGCCCAAGACAGGGAATGAACACTGAAGCTTTCTTT
CDR3: CACPRQGMNTEAFF

D: .
V: TRBV28
J: TRBJ1-6
size: .
DNA: TGTGCCAGCAGTTCACGAGTCCAGGGAGGGAATTCACCCCTCCACTTT
CDR3: CASSSRVQGGNSPLHF

D: .
V: TRBV7-9
J: TRBJ1-2
size: .
DNA: TGTGCCAGCAGCTTATACGTGGAGTTAGATGGCTACACCTTC
CDR3: CASSLYVELDGYTF

D: TRBD1
V: TRBV6-4
J: TRBJ1-1
size: .
DNA: TGTGCCAGCAGCTCACAGGGGGGCGGTGAAGCTTTCTTT
CDR3: CASSSQGGGEAFF

D: .
V: TRBV7-3
J: TRBJ2-3
size: .
DNA: TGTGCCAGCAGCTTAACGCGATCCACAGATACGCAGTATTTT
CDR3: CASSLTRSTDTQYF

D: .
V: TRBV5-5
J: TRBJ2-2
size: .
DNA: TGTGCCAGCAGCTTGGGCAGGGAAGGCACCGGGGAGCTGTTTTTT
CDR3: CASSLGREGTGELFF

D: TRBD2
V: TRBV7-3
J: TRBJ2-3
size: .
DNA: TGTGCCAGCAGCTTAGGCCCTAGACTAGCGGGGGTTGAAACGCAGTATTTT
CDR3: CASSLGPRLAGVETQYF

D: TRBD2
V: TRBV7-8
J: TRBJ2-3
size: .
DNA: TGTGCCAGCAGCTTCGGAGCGGGGGGTGGGACAGATACGCAGTATTTT
CDR3: CASSFGAGGGTDTQYF